The 14 T cell receptor beta chains in this list originate from one sample, sequenced in a study of blood T cell repertoires in COVID-19. The data were produced by immunoSEQ multiplex PCR, yet TCRdb's version contains in-frame clones alone and is incomplete. The sample lists 270,000 or so clones; around 82% were seen once. Material: PBMCs or T cells enriched from blood (not recorded which). The receptors were sampled from a man aged 50 or older who had recovered from COVID-19.

The sample holds one count of this clone. The chain employs TRBV6-2 or TRBV6-3 and TRBJ2-7, with 9 bases matching TRBD1. Germline loops: CDR1 MNHEY, CDR2 SVGEGT. There are 17 residues in the CDR3. With 2 bases clipped from V and 1 base from J, the junction kept 9 bases outside the gene matches. CDR3 sequence (DNA): TGTGCCAGCAGTTACGGGTTCGGGACAGGGAGTTCCTACGAGCAGTACTTC. This codes for CASSYGFGTGSSYEQYF.

This clone was counted a few times. The chain joins TRBV24-1 to TRBJ1-2, with TRBD1 matching over 9 bases. There are 19 residues in the CDR3. V lost 0 bases to trimming and J lost 3 bases; unmatched junction nucleotides: 13. Germline CDR1 reads KGHDR; CDR2 reads SFDVKD. CDR3 region: CATSDLTGGVTRADYGYTF. DNA for the CDR3: TGTGCCACCAGTGATTTGACAGGGGGCGTTACTCGTGCGGACTATGGCTACACCTTC.

The chain joins TRBV7-2 to TRBJ1-1; 9 positions match TRBD1. Germline V CDR1 and CDR2: SGHTA, FQGNSA. Trimming took 4 bases from V and 4 from J; bases not matched to a gene: 4. CDR3 length: 14 residues. For the CDR3, the DNA is TGTGCCAGCAGCTCCCCGGGACAGGGCACTGAAGCTTTCTTT. Its translation is CASSSPGQGTEAFF.

This sequence joins TRBV25-1 and TRBJ2-7, with a tentative D call TRBD1 (5 bases). Germline V gene sequence: CDR1 MGHDK, CDR2 SYGVNS. The V end was cut by 2 bases, the J end by 0 bases, with 11 bases between. This CDR3 region has 15 residues. The CDR3 nucleotides are TGTGCCAGCAGTGAAACAGGTCCCAGCTCCTACGAGCAGTACTTC. It codes for CASSETGPSSYEQYF.

This clone was recorded many times. The chain is built from TRBV5-1 and TRBJ2-7; 11 positions agree with TRBD1. This CDR3 comprises 17 residues. CDR1 and CDR2 (germline): SGHRS, YFSETQ. V shed 1 base, J shed 3 bases, and the junction held 9 bases outside the gene matches. The CDR3 reads CASSLLGSGTGGYEQYF. The CDR3 bases are TGCGCCAGCAGCTTGCTTGGGTCCGGGACAGGGGGCTACGAGCAGTACTTC.

This rearrangement joins TRBV6-6 to TRBJ2-3; D ambiguous. The CDR3 sequence is 11 residues long. Trimming cost V 6 bases and J 6 bases, with 7 bases left between them. The germline V gene has CDR1 MNHNY and CDR2 SVGAGI (reference sequence). CDR3 DNA sequence: TGTGCCAGCAGCCATGCGGATACGCAGTATTTT. This sequence encodes CASSHADTQYF.

The chain has TRBV7-2 and TRBJ2-7; 13 nucleotides agree with TRBD2. Per the germline V gene, CDR1 is SGHTA and CDR2 is FQGNSA. This CDR3 region has 14 residues. Trimming removed 5 bases from V and 5 bases from J; junction bases left unmatched: 3. The CDR3 is CASSALAGGNEQYF. CDR3 in DNA: TGTGCCAGCAGCGCACTAGCGGGAGGGAACGAGCAGTACTTC.

This sequence joins TRBV7-2 and TRBJ2-7, with TRBD2 matching 9 bases. The CDR3 sequence is 16 residues long. Looked up from germline, CDR1 is SGHTA and CDR2 is FQGNSA. J lost 3 bases, V lost 5 bases, and 11 bases had no gene match. CDR3 in DNA: TGTGCCAGCAGCCGTAGCGGGAGCCAGATTGTCTACGAGCAGTACTTC. Encoded protein: CASSRSGSQIVYEQYF.

For the CDR3, the DNA is TGTGCCAGCAGCTTAGGCAGGGACAATGAGCAGTTCTTC. This sequence encodes CASSLGRDNEQFF. The rearrangement links TRBV7-6 to TRBJ2-1, with D possibly being TRBD1 (5 bases). V was clipped by 1 base and J by 5 bases, with 6 bases between them. This CDR3 contains 13 residues. CDR1 is SGHVS and CDR2 is FNYEAQ in the germline V gene.

The J gene is TRBJ2-5, the V gene TRBV28; tentatively, D is TRBD1 (5 bases). This CDR3 spans 15 amino acids. Germline CDR1 reads MDHEN; CDR2 reads SYDVKM. Deletions cut 2 bases from V and 1 base from J, with 11 bases between. CDR3 DNA: TGTGCCAGCAGTTTAATTACCAGGGCCCAAGAGACCCAGTACTTC. It is translated as CASSLITRAQETQYF. Looking up the rest from reference TRBV28 and TRBJ2-5 gives the full variable domain: DVKVTQSSRYLVKRTGEKVFLECVQDMDHENMFWYRQDPGLGLRLIYFSYDVKMKEKGDIPEGYSVSREKKERFSLILESASTNQTSMYLCASSLITRAQETQYFGPGTRLLVL.

This rearrangement joins TRBV3-1 (or the pseudogene TRBV3-2) to TRBJ1-3, with a possible D match to TRBD1 (6 bases). The CDR3 runs to 16 residues. The germline V gene has CDR1 LGHDT and CDR2 YNNKEL (reference sequence). The V end lost 7 bases, the J end lost 1 base, and 17 bases lay between the germline ends. DNA of the CDR3: TGTGCCAGCAATCGGGGAGGGGGAGCTTCTGGAAACACCATATATTTT. Amino acid sequence: CASNRGGGASGNTIYF.

V gene TRBV10-3 combines with J gene TRBJ2-2, with TRBD1 matching over 9 bases. The CDR3 is 15 amino acids. Germline V gene lookup returns CDR1 ENHRY and CDR2 SYGVKD. With V trimmed by 3 bases and J by 10 bases, 9 bases remained unmatched. The CDR3 coding sequence is TGTGCCATCAGTGACCGGGACAGGGCGATACAGGAGCTGTTTTTT. It encodes CAISDRDRAIQELFF.

This chain joins TRBV19 and TRBJ1-1; D possibly corresponds to TRBD1 (6 bases). Germline V gene lookup returns CDR1 LNHDA and CDR2 SQIVND (reference sequence). V was clipped by 8 bases and J by 0 bases, with 13 bases between them. There are 14 residues in the CDR3. The CDR3 DNA sequence: TGTGCCAGTCACCAGGGGCGATTGAACACTGAAGCTTTCTTT. Its protein product is CASHQGRLNTEAFF.

This rearrangement joins TRBV7-3 to TRBJ2-3; TRBD2 agrees at 11 bases. Germline-derived CDR1 and CDR2 are SGHTA and FQGTGA. The V segment lost 3 bases and the J segment 2 bases; nucleotides outside the gene matches: 10. CDR3 length: 18 amino acids. The CDR3 coding sequence is TGTGCCAGCAGCTTCTATACGGGACTAGCGGTTCTCACAGATACGCAGTATTTT. Encoded protein: CASSFYTGLAVLTDTQYF.